This T cell receptor (beta chain) was observed in a study of cytomegalovirus exposure and HLA in healthy donors. Study-wide results and limits: In vitro work confirmed that a few CMV-associated chains recognize CMV antigens.

V lost 2 bases, J lost 1 base, and 9 bases lay in between. Per germline, CDR1 SNHLY and CDR2 FYNNEI. This CDR3 has 14 amino acids. Of note for this clone: Its antigen is unidentified.

The primer mix had 60 Vbeta and 13 Jbeta primers. TCRdb keeps only in-frame clones here, not all; method: immunoSEQ multiplex PCR. The sample records about 200,000 clones, about 12% being singletons. The source material was PBMCs. This receptor was obtained from a man aged 45 to 65 in good health and CMV-seropositive. V gene TRBV2 combines with J gene TRBJ2-7; tentative D call: TRBD1 (5 bases). The CDR3 is CASSESGPSYEQYF. The CDR3 DNA reads TGTGCCAGCAGTGAATCAGGGCCGTCCTACGAGCAGTACTTC.